The rows below give T cell receptor beta chains drawn from one sample of a study of blood T cell repertoires in COVID-19. Profiled with immunoSEQ multiplex PCR; TCRdb holds only in-frame clones, not every one. The data show tens of thousands of clones, with roughly 82% seen just once and about an eighth held by the top ten. The source material was peripheral blood. The origin of the receptors is a woman at least 80 years old with acute or convalescent COVID-19. Each CDR3 is given with its conserved first and last residue. The D gene is left open where the match is weak. Clone size appears in some rows only: once, few, many, or a class for an expanded clone.

V gene: TRBV11-2; D gene: TRBD2; clone size: few; J gene: TRBJ2-2; CDR3 protein: CASSLVGVGSGRTGELFF; CDR3 DNA: TGTGCCAGCAGCTTAGTCGGAGTGGGTAGCGGGAGGACCGGGGAGCTGTTTTTT
V gene: TRBV7-8; D gene: TRBD1; clone size: medium-sized; J gene: TRBJ2-5; CDR3 protein: CASSLGTGTGALGETQYF; CDR3 DNA: TGTGCCAGCAGCTTAGGAACCGGGACAGGGGCCCTTGGGGAGACCCAGTACTTC
V gene: TRBV11-3; D gene: NA; clone size: NA; J gene: TRBJ2-1; CDR3 protein: CASSLAPPPVEQFF; CDR3 DNA: TGTGCCAGCAGCTTAGCCCCCCCGCCGGTTGAGCAGTTCTTC
V gene: TRBV21-1; D gene: NA; clone size: NA; J gene: TRBJ2-7; CDR3 protein: CASSKRSGRFYEQYF; CDR3 DNA: TGTGCCAGCAGCAAAAGGAGCGGGAGGTTTTACGAGCAGTACTTC
V gene: TRBV5-1; D gene: NA; clone size: NA; J gene: TRBJ2-7; CDR3 protein: CASSLGGTSYEQYF; CDR3 DNA: TGCGCCAGCAGCTTGGGCGGGACCTCCTACGAGCAGTACTTC
V gene: TRBV27; D gene: TRBD1; clone size: once; J gene: TRBJ1-5; CDR3 protein: CASSYGTGGNQPQHF; CDR3 DNA: TGTGCCAGCAGCTACGGGACAGGGGGCAATCAGCCCCAGCATTTT
V gene: TRBV29-1; D gene: NA; clone size: NA; J gene: TRBJ1-2; CDR3 protein: CSVGVGGYTF; CDR3 DNA: TGCAGCGTTGGGGTGGGCGGCTACACCTTC
V gene: TRBV7-2; D gene: NA; clone size: NA; J gene: TRBJ2-3; CDR3 protein: CASSSLGRSHTDTQYF; CDR3 DNA: TGTGCCAGCAGCTCTTTGGGGAGGTCACACACAGATACGCAGTATTTT
V gene: TRBV28; D gene: NA; clone size: NA; J gene: TRBJ2-5; CDR3 protein: CASSFLGFQETQYF; CDR3 DNA: TGTGCCAGCAGTTTCTTGGGCTTCCAAGAGACCCAGTACTTC
V gene: TRBV19; D gene: TRBD1; clone size: NA; J gene: TRBJ2-1; CDR3 protein: CASSITIDRAQFF; CDR3 DNA: TGTGCCAGTAGTATCACCATCGACAGGGCCCAGTTCTTC
V gene: TRBV9; D gene: NA; clone size: NA; J gene: TRBJ2-3; CDR3 protein: CASSVGPNLADTQYF; CDR3 DNA: TGTGCCAGCAGCGTAGGGCCGAACCTGGCAGATACGCAGTATTTT
V gene: TRBV5-4; D gene: TRBD1; clone size: NA; J gene: TRBJ1-2; CDR3 protein: CASSPTFDRGGGYTF; CDR3 DNA: TGTGCCAGCAGCCCCACTTTTGACAGGGGAGGTGGCTACACCTTC
V gene: TRBV2; D gene: NA; clone size: NA; J gene: TRBJ2-7; CDR3 protein: CASSLQGIGGYEQYF; CDR3 DNA: TGTGCCAGCAGTCTACAGGGTATTGGTGGTTACGAGCAGTACTTC
V gene: TRBV27; D gene: NA; clone size: once; J gene: TRBJ2-1; CDR3 protein: CASMGLSIEFF; CDR3 DNA: TGTGCCAGCATGGGGCTCTCAATCGAGTTCTTC
V gene: TRBV10-2; D gene: NA; clone size: NA; J gene: TRBJ1-1; CDR3 protein: CASSLRQTTEAFF; CDR3 DNA: TGCGCCAGTTCCCTTCGACAAACCACTGAAGCTTTCTTT
V gene: TRBV5-8; D gene: NA; clone size: NA; J gene: TRBJ2-6; CDR3 protein: CASSFRGSGANVLTF; CDR3 DNA: TGTGCCAGCAGCTTTCGGGGGTCTGGGGCCAACGTCCTGACTTTC
V gene: TRBV2; D gene: NA; clone size: NA; J gene: TRBJ2-1; CDR3 protein: CAGRGTFYNEQFF; CDR3 DNA: TGTGCCGGACGGGGGACGTTCTACAATGAGCAGTTCTTC
V gene: TRBV7-9; D gene: TRBD2; clone size: NA; J gene: TRBJ2-3; CDR3 protein: CASSLESGRADTQYF; CDR3 DNA: TGTGCCAGCAGCTTAGAGAGCGGGAGGGCAGATACGCAGTATTTT
V gene: TRBV27; D gene: TRBD1; clone size: NA; J gene: TRBJ1-1; CDR3 protein: CASRRTGVTEAFF; CDR3 DNA: TGTGCCAGCAGGAGGACAGGGGTAACTGAAGCTTTCTTT
V gene: TRBV11-2; D gene: NA; clone size: NA; J gene: TRBJ1-4; CDR3 protein: CASSLRRGDEKLFF; CDR3 DNA: TGTGCCAGCAGCTTACGCAGGGGCGATGAAAAACTGTTTTTT
V gene: TRBV24-1; D gene: TRBD1; clone size: NA; J gene: TRBJ2-7; CDR3 protein: CATSDRQGYEQYF; CDR3 DNA: TGTGCCACCAGTGACCGACAGGGCTACGAGCAGTACTTC
V gene: TRBV12-3/TRBV12-4; D gene: TRBD1; clone size: many; J gene: TRBJ1-1; CDR3 protein: CASSSSTGKEAFF; CDR3 DNA: TGTGCCAGCAGTTCCTCGACAGGGAAAGAAGCTTTCTTT
V gene: TRBV30; D gene: NA; clone size: NA; J gene: TRBJ2-1; CDR3 protein: CAWTPSAGLPIRFF; CDR3 DNA: TGTGCCTGGACCCCATCGGCAGGACTACCGATCAGGTTCTTC
V gene: TRBV19; D gene: NA; clone size: NA; J gene: TRBJ1-5; CDR3 protein: CASSPSGQPQHF; CDR3 DNA: TGTGCCAGTAGTCCCTCGGGTCAGCCCCAGCATTTT
V gene: TRBV10-2; D gene: NA; clone size: NA; J gene: TRBJ2-3; CDR3 protein: CASSESSETNTDTQYF; CDR3 DNA: TGCGCCAGCAGTGAGTCGAGTGAGACTAACACAGATACGCAGTATTTT
V gene: TRBV7-2; D gene: TRBD2; clone size: NA; J gene: TRBJ2-7; CDR3 protein: CASSLGLAASYEQYF; CDR3 DNA: TGTGCCAGCAGCTTAGGGCTAGCGGCCTCCTACGAGCAGTACTTC
V gene: TRBV13; D gene: TRBD2; clone size: NA; J gene: TRBJ2-3; CDR3 protein: CASRSSGRGTKTQYF; CDR3 DNA: TGTGCCAGCAGATCAAGCGGGAGGGGAACGAAAACGCAGTATTTT
V gene: TRBV7-2; D gene: NA; clone size: NA; J gene: TRBJ2-1; CDR3 protein: CASSPSPLPGSYNEQFF; CDR3 DNA: TGTGCCAGCAGCCCGAGCCCACTGCCAGGCTCCTACAATGAGCAGTTCTTC
V gene: TRBV19; D gene: NA; clone size: NA; J gene: TRBJ2-1; CDR3 protein: CASSRSYNEQFF; CDR3 DNA: TGTGCCAGTAGTCGGTCCTACAATGAGCAGTTCTTC
V gene: TRBV10-3; D gene: TRBD2; clone size: NA; J gene: TRBJ2-1; CDR3 protein: CAITARPTGSGLAGDTNPTNEQFF; CDR3 DNA: TGTGCCATCACCGCAAGACCGACAGGTTCGGGACTAGCGGGAGATACTAATCCTACTAATGAGCAGTTCTTC
V gene: TRBV5-1; D gene: TRBD2; clone size: NA; J gene: TRBJ2-5; CDR3 protein: CASSFSTSGQETQYF; CDR3 DNA: TGCGCCAGCAGCTTTAGCACTAGCGGCCAAGAGACCCAGTACTTC
V gene: TRBV19; D gene: TRBD2; clone size: NA; J gene: TRBJ2-1; CDR3 protein: CASSRTAGGAYNEQFF; CDR3 DNA: TGTGCCAGTAGCCGCACAGCGGGAGGCGCCTACAATGAGCAGTTCTTC
V gene: TRBV7-2; D gene: NA; clone size: NA; J gene: TRBJ1-3; CDR3 protein: CASSLGGHAGNTIYF; CDR3 DNA: TGTGCCAGCAGCTTAGGGGGGCACGCTGGAAACACCATATATTTT
V gene: TRBV7-9; D gene: NA; clone size: NA; J gene: TRBJ1-2; CDR3 protein: CASRDTSNYGYTF; CDR3 DNA: TGTGCCAGCCGGGACACCAGTAACTATGGCTACACCTTC
V gene: TRBV27; D gene: TRBD1; clone size: NA; J gene: TRBJ1-5; CDR3 protein: CASDRAYSNQPQHF; CDR3 DNA: TGTGCCAGCGACAGGGCGTATAGCAATCAGCCCCAGCATTTT
V gene: TRBV12-3/TRBV12-4; D gene: TRBD2; clone size: NA; J gene: TRBJ2-7; CDR3 protein: CASGLAVSYEQYF; CDR3 DNA: TGTGCCAGCGGCCTAGCGGTCTCCTACGAGCAGTACTTC
V gene: TRBV6-4; D gene: TRBD1; clone size: NA; J gene: TRBJ1-2; CDR3 protein: CASRRDRSNYGYTF; CDR3 DNA: TGTGCCAGCAGGCGGGACAGAAGTAACTATGGCTACACCTTC
V gene: TRBV28; D gene: NA; clone size: NA; J gene: TRBJ2-7; CDR3 protein: CASSLPGRADSGQYF; CDR3 DNA: TGTGCCAGCAGTTTACCCGGCAGGGCTGATTCAGGGCAGTACTTC
V gene: TRBV4-1; D gene: NA; clone size: NA; J gene: TRBJ2-7; CDR3 protein: CASSQAPSYEQYF; CDR3 DNA: TGCGCCAGCAGCCAAGCCCCTTCCTACGAGCAGTACTTC
V gene: TRBV27; D gene: TRBD1; clone size: NA; J gene: TRBJ2-4; CDR3 protein: CASSPRTGSVAKNIQYF; CDR3 DNA: TGTGCCAGCAGTCCCCGGACAGGAAGTGTAGCCAAAAACATTCAGTACTTC
V gene: TRBV28; D gene: NA; clone size: NA; J gene: TRBJ2-7; CDR3 protein: CASSFGLTSSYEQYF; CDR3 DNA: TGTGCCAGCAGTTTCGGACTAACGAGCTCCTACGAGCAGTACTTC
V gene: TRBV2; D gene: NA; clone size: NA; J gene: TRBJ2-2; CDR3 protein: CASSELASQSGELFF; CDR3 DNA: TGTGCCAGCAGTGAATTAGCCTCGCAGTCCGGGGAGCTGTTTTTT
V gene: TRBV29-1; D gene: TRBD1; clone size: NA; J gene: TRBJ1-2; CDR3 protein: CSVDRDGYTF; CDR3 DNA: TGCAGCGTGGACAGGGATGGCTACACCTTC
V gene: TRBV12-3/TRBV12-4; D gene: TRBD1; clone size: NA; J gene: TRBJ1-1; CDR3 protein: CASRQGAGGEAFF; CDR3 DNA: TGTGCCAGCAGGCAGGGGGCCGGCGGGGAAGCTTTCTTT
V gene: TRBV6-5; D gene: NA; clone size: NA; J gene: TRBJ2-1; CDR3 protein: CASQGVNNEQFF; CDR3 DNA: TGTGCCAGTCAAGGGGTGAACAATGAGCAGTTCTTC
V gene: TRBV10-3; D gene: NA; clone size: NA; J gene: TRBJ2-2; CDR3 protein: CAISEFQNTGELFF; CDR3 DNA: TGTGCCATCAGTGAGTTTCAGAACACCGGGGAGCTGTTTTTT
V gene: TRBV27; D gene: TRBD2; clone size: once; J gene: TRBJ2-2; CDR3 protein: CASSLSSYQVAGGTGELFF; CDR3 DNA: TGTGCTAGCAGTTTATCTTCCTATCAGGTAGCGGGAGGTACCGGGGAGCTGTTTTTT
V gene: TRBV10-3; D gene: TRBD1; clone size: NA; J gene: TRBJ2-3; CDR3 protein: CATSGRGGQESTDTQYF; CDR3 DNA: TGTGCCACCTCAGGCAGAGGGGGACAGGAGAGCACAGATACGCAGTATTTT
V gene: TRBV25-1; D gene: TRBD1; clone size: NA; J gene: TRBJ2-4; CDR3 protein: CASSEGTGGNGNIQYF; CDR3 DNA: TGTGCCAGCAGTGAAGGAACAGGGGGCAATGGGAACATTCAGTACTTC
V gene: TRBV6-6; D gene: NA; clone size: NA; J gene: TRBJ1-6; CDR3 protein: CASIRREGPSNNSPLHF; CDR3 DNA: TGTGCCAGCATTCGAAGGGAGGGGCCCTCTAATAATTCACCCCTCCACTTT
V gene: TRBV5-1; D gene: TRBD1; clone size: few; J gene: TRBJ1-2; CDR3 protein: CASSPIGQGGYTF; CDR3 DNA: TGCGCCAGCAGCCCTATAGGACAGGGTGGCTACACCTTC
V gene: TRBV5-1; D gene: TRBD1; clone size: few; J gene: TRBJ2-7; CDR3 protein: CASSWVQGATVEQYF; CDR3 DNA: TGCGCCAGCAGCTGGGTACAGGGGGCGACGGTCGAGCAGTACTTC